The clone carrying this TCR beta chain was observed once. The germline V and J ends were trimmed by 7 bases and 4 bases, with 22 bases remaining between them. The CDR3 contains 17 residues. Germline V gene lookup returns CDR1 LNHDA and CDR2 SQIVND (reference sequence). These data are taken from a study of shared clonotypes between healthy human individuals. The assay was immunoSEQ multiplex PCR, and TCRdb's table has in-frame clones only and misses some. The table records some 790,000 clones, roughly 72% of them present only once. The chain couples TRBV19 to TRBJ2-2; D possibly corresponds to TRBD1 (6 bases). The material sequenced was memory CD4+ T cells sorted from blood. Subset: CD45RA-negative fraction. The receptor was isolated from a woman aged 30 to 39 in good health. The CDR3 sequence: CASKIGPGKGVTGELFF. CDR3 DNA: TGTGCCAGTAAGATCGGGCCCGGAAAGGGGGTCACCGGGGAGCTGTTTTTT.